These 9 T cell receptor beta chains were all obtained from the same sample, sequenced in a study of T-cell reconstitution after alpha-beta-depleted transplantation in children. Using unique molecular identifiers, the investigators prepared the TCRbeta library. TCRdb redid the calling of the PCR reads with MiXCR, one entry per CDR3 protein. The profile shows 490,000 or so distinct CDR3 sequences, around an eighth of them singletons. The sequences come from PBMCs from the stem cell graft donor, collected from the stem cell graft. The origin of the receptors is a human donor who donated a stem cell graft to a child with combined immunodeficiency.

The chain recombines TRBV7-8 with TRBJ2-2; no reliable D call. The CDR3 runs to 13 residues. V shed 10 bases and J shed 3 bases, with 12 bases lying between them. From germline, CDR1 is SGHVS and CDR2 FQNEAQ. CDR3 protein: CATPTIDTGELFF. The DNA of the CDR3 is TGTGCCACCCCCACGATTGACACCGGGGAGCTGTTTTTT. Combining the CDR3 with reference TRBV7-8 and TRBJ2-2 gives the whole variable domain GAGVSQSPRYKVAKRGQDVALRCDPISGHVSLFWYQQALGQGPEFLTYFQNEAQLDKSGLPSDRFFAERPEGSVSTLKIQRTQQEDSAVYLCATPTIDTGELFFGEGSRLTVL.

Many counts were recorded for this clonotype. The rearrangement links TRBV20-1 to TRBJ2-1; 9 bases match TRBD2. CDR1 and CDR2 from the germline V gene are DFQATT and SNEGSKA (reference sequence). With V trimmed by 4 bases and J by 3 bases, 7 bases remained unmatched. This CDR3 is built from 15 residues. Here the CDR3 DNA reads TGCAGTGCTACGGGCGTAGCGGGGGTCTACAATGAGCAGTTCTTC. As protein: CSATGVAGVYNEQFF.

This clonotype was counted a few times. The chain couples TRBV5-1 to TRBJ1-1, with 7 bases that match TRBD1. CDR3 size: 15 residues. Germline CDR1 and CDR2: SGHRS and YFSETQ. V lost 5 bases, J lost 0 bases, and 7 bases stayed unmatched. CDR3 nucleotide sequence: TGCGCCAGCAGAGAAAGGACAGGAGTGAACACTGAAGCTTTCTTT. Translating gives CASRERTGVNTEAFF.

The chain joins TRBV7-8 to TRBJ2-1; D is undetermined. The germline V gene has CDR1 SGHVS and CDR2 FQNEAQ. With 6 bases removed from V and 6 bases from J, the gap between germline ends came to 15 bases. This CDR3 has 14 amino acids. As DNA, the CDR3 is TGTGCCAGCAGGCTTATCAATCGGCCCAATGAGCAGTTCTTC. This sequence encodes CASRLINRPNEQFF.

This clonotype was seen more than once but under ten times. This rearrangement joins TRBV7-8 to TRBJ1-5, with D tentatively TRBD1 (6 bases). There are 14 residues in the CDR3. V shed 5 bases and J shed 5 bases, with 13 bases lying between them. Germline CDR1 SGHVS, CDR2 FQNEAQ. CDR3 region: CASSPREGDQPQHF. In DNA, the CDR3 is TGTGCCAGCAGCCCGAGGGAGGGGGATCAGCCCCAGCATTTT. The whole variable domain, remainder taken from reference TRBV7-8 and TRBJ1-5, is GAGVSQSPRYKVAKRGQDVALRCDPISGHVSLFWYQQALGQGPEFLTYFQNEAQLDKSGLPSDRFFAERPEGSVSTLKIQRTQQEDSAVYLCASSPREGDQPQHFGDGTRLSIL.

This clonotype turned up a few times. The chain is built from TRBV5-1 and TRBJ1-6, with TRBD1 matching over 7 bases. Per the germline V gene, CDR1 is SGHRS and CDR2 is YFSETQ. This CDR3 is 15 amino acids long. The junction had 9 bases not matched to a gene; V was cut back by 2 bases and J by 10 bases. Written as DNA, the CDR3 is TGCGCCAGCAGCTTTAAGTCAGGGGGAGAATCACCCCTCCACTTT. Its translation is CASSFKSGGESPLHF. The full variable domain, with the rest looked up from reference TRBV5-1 and TRBJ1-6, is KAGVTQTPRYLIKTRGQQVTLSCSPISGHRSVSWYQQTPGQGLQFLFEYFSETQRNKGNFPGRFSGRQFSNSRSEMNVSTLELGDSALYLCASSFKSGGESPLHFGNGTRLTVT.

This clonotype was recorded a few times. This sequence joins TRBV28 and TRBJ1-1; D remains ambiguous. The CDR3 is 13 residues long. Germline CDR1 and CDR2: MDHEN and SYDVKM. V shed 5 bases and J shed 0 bases, with 7 bases lying between them. CDR3 amino acids: CASSPHLNTEAFF. CDR3 nucleotide sequence: TGTGCCAGCAGTCCCCACCTGAACACTGAAGCTTTCTTT.

The chain employs TRBV6-2 or TRBV6-3 and TRBJ2-2; D possibly corresponds to TRBD2 (5 bases). The CDR3 spans 15 residues. Trimming removed 10 bases from V and 0 bases from J, with 15 bases in between. Germline values: CDR1 MNHEY, CDR2 SVGEGT. The CDR3 DNA reads as TGTGCCACAGGTCGTGGGAGCGCGAACACCGGGGAGCTGTTTTTT. Translating it yields CATGRGSANTGELFF.

The chain has TRBV15 and TRBJ2-5; 11 bases align to TRBD2. The CDR3 totals 18 residues. The trim removed 0 bases at V and 2 bases at J, leaving 8 bases unmatched. CDR1 is LNHNV, CDR2 YYDKDF, per germline (reference sequence). CDR3 nucleotides: TGTGCCACCAGCAGAGAGGGGACTAGCGGTGGGAGGCAAGAGACCCAGTACTTC. Residues: CATSREGTSGGRQETQYF.